This T cell receptor beta chain was documented in a study of sequential checkpoint blockade in melanoma. This CDR3 region has 15 residues. The germline V gene encodes CDR1 SGDLS and CDR2 YYNGEE. V gave up 0 bases and J gave up 0 bases, with 7 bases separating them. The assay was immunoSEQ multiplex PCR, and TCRdb's table has in-frame clones only and misses some. The sample lists 25,000 to 30,000 clones; about 72% were seen once. Treatment noted: randomized to nivolumab then ipilimumab (arm A) or the reverse (arm B). PBMC sorting kept live CD3+CD8+ cells without CD19 or CD56. The J gene is TRBJ1-3, the V gene TRBV9; D not certain. The origin of this receptor is a human donor with melanoma. Sequencing was performed on CD8+ T cells sorted from blood (inferred from file names), taken from a patient given nivolumab and ipilimumab in sequence. CDR3 sequence (DNA): TGTGCCAGCAGCGTAGATTTCTCCTCTGGAAACACCATATATTTT. This codes for CASSVDFSSGNTIYF.